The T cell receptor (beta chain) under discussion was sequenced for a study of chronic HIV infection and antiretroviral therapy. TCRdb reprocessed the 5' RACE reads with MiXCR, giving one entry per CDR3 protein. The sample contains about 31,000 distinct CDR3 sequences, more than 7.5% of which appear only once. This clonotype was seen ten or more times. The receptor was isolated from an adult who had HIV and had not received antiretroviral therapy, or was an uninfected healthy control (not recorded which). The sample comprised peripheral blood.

In nucleotides, the CDR3 is TGTGCCAGCAGCCCCGGGGGAGCGACAGATACGCAGTATTTT. It specifies CASSPGGATDTQYF. The rearrangement joins TRBV9 to TRBJ2-3; D is possibly TRBD2 (6 bases). The length of the CDR3 is 14 residues. CDR1 and CDR2 (germline): SGDLS, YYNGEE. The V and J ends lost 4 bases and 3 bases respectively, with 12 bases between them.